These T cell receptor beta chains were read from a single sample in a study of tumor-infiltrating lymphocytes in primary liver carcinoma. TCRdb recomputed calls from the multiplex PCR reads with MiXCR, one row per CDR3 protein. Of about 300,000 distinct CDR3 sequences listed, 65% were seen once; the top ten hold about 8.4%. What was sequenced was peripheral blood. Every receptor here comes from a man between 35 and 55 years old with primary liver carcinoma and hepatitis B virus infection. Both conserved end residues are part of each CDR3. A D gene is named only where the DNA matches it firmly. Not all rows give a size; the values are once, few, many and, for expanded clones, a class.

clone size,V gene,J gene,D gene,CDR3 protein,CDR3 DNA
NA,TRBV6-1,TRBJ1-2,TRBD1,CVSSEGTGGRHGYTF,TGTGTCAGCAGCGAAGGGACAGGGGGAAGGCATGGCTACACCTTC
many,TRBV29-1,TRBJ2-7,TRBD2,CSVPGGLGEQYF,TGCAGCGTTCCGGGGGGTTTAGGGGAGCAGTACTTC
NA,TRBV25-1,TRBJ2-7,TRBD1,CANSTSGTGVDEQYF,TGTGCCAATTCCACCTCCGGGACAGGGGTTGACGAGCAGTACTTC
NA,TRBV12-3/TRBV12-4,TRBJ2-7,TRBD1,CTSSWGGTGGYEQYF,TGTACCAGCAGTTGGGGGGGGACAGGGGGCTACGAGCAGTACTTC
many,TRBV5-4,TRBJ2-7,NA,CASSREAGSYEQYF,TGTGCCAGTAGCAGGGAGGCCGGAAGCTACGAGCAGTACTTC
few,TRBV30,TRBJ2-7,NA,CASQASYEQYF,TGTGCCTCACAGGCCTCCTACGAGCAGTACTTC
NA,TRBV7-8,TRBJ1-2,NA,CASSLAGMGLLGGYTF,TGTGCCAGCAGCTTAGCGGGGATGGGGCTACTCGGAGGCTACACCTTC
NA,TRBV5-4,TRBJ2-2,NA,CASSARSDTGELFF,TGTGCCAGCAGCGCCCGGTCCGACACCGGGGAGCTGTTTTTT
NA,TRBV28,TRBJ1-4,NA,CASSLYFYEKLFF,TGTGCCAGCAGTTTGTACTTTTATGAAAAACTGTTTTTT
NA,TRBV28,TRBJ2-7,TRBD1,CASGSQQGAAYEQYF,TGTGCCAGTGGTTCCCAACAGGGGGCGGCCTACGAGCAGTACTTC
once,TRBV6-1,TRBJ1-6,NA,CASSEAPGPSNSPLHF,TGTGCCAGCAGTGAAGCGCCAGGGCCATCTAATTCACCCCTCCACTTT
few,TRBV5-6,TRBJ1-5,NA,CASSLAASRVNQPQHF,TGTGCCAGCAGCTTGGCGGCGTCAAGGGTGAATCAGCCCCAGCATTTT
NA,TRBV11-3,TRBJ2-6,NA,CASSPWTAHPGANVLTF,TGTGCCAGCAGCCCCTGGACAGCCCACCCTGGGGCCAACGTCCTGACTTTC
many,TRBV4-1,TRBJ2-1,NA,CASSQESGGGLGSYNEQFF,TGCGCCAGCAGCCAAGAGAGTGGGGGAGGCCTAGGCTCCTACAATGAGCAGTTCTTC
many,TRBV5-4,TRBJ2-1,NA,CASSPRARTNEQFF,TGTGCCAGCAGCCCCCGGGCCCGCACGAATGAGCAGTTCTTC
many,TRBV4-1,TRBJ2-3,TRBD2,CASSSSTSGSASDTQYF,TGCGCCAGCAGCTCCTCGACTAGCGGGAGTGCCTCAGATACGCAGTATTTT
NA,TRBV28,TRBJ2-3,TRBD1,CASSSPGQGSDTQYF,TGTGCCAGCAGTTCCCCGGGACAGGGTTCAGATACGCAGTATTTT
few,TRBV5-5,TRBJ2-5,TRBD2,CVSILRLAGLQETQYF,TGTGTCAGCATCTTAAGACTAGCGGGACTACAGGAGACCCAGTACTTC
NA,TRBV14,TRBJ1-2,TRBD1,CANSPSGTGFYGYTF,TGTGCCAACAGCCCCTCCGGGACAGGGTTCTATGGCTACACCTTC
NA,TRBV5-1,TRBJ2-7,NA,CASSLPNREQYF,TGCGCCAGCAGCTTGCCTAACCGCGAGCAGTACTTC
NA,TRBV1,TRBJ2-3,NA,CTSGKRERGTDTQYF,TGCACCAGCGGCAAGCGGGAGAGGGGGACAGACACGCAGTATTTT
NA,TRBV12-3/TRBV12-4,TRBJ1-1,NA,CASSSVSNTEAFF,TGTGCCAGCAGTTCGGTGTCGAATACTGAAGCTTTCTTC
NA,TRBV7-9,TRBJ2-2,NA,CASSVSGRGARELFF,TGTGCCAGCAGCGTTAGTGGGAGAGGGGCCAGGGAGCTGTTTTTT
NA,TRBV12-2,TRBJ2-1,NA,CASRLCCGIYNDQFF,TGTGCAAGTCGCTTATGTTGCGGGATTTACAATGATCAGTTCTTC
NA,TRBV29-1,TRBJ2-5,NA,CSVFLPSETQYF,TGCAGCGTCTTCCTCCCATCGGAGACCCAGTACTTC
NA,TRBV5-1,TRBJ2-7,TRBD2,CTSSLTGTSWAYEQYF,TGCACCAGCAGCTTAACCGGGACTAGCTGGGCCTACGAGCAGTACTTC
NA,TRBV11-1,TRBJ2-4,TRBD2,CASRFPGTSGTKNTQHF,TGTGCCAGCAGGTTTCCCGGGACTAGCGGGACCAAAAACACTCAGCACTTC
many,TRBV12-3/TRBV12-4,TRBJ2-1,TRBD2,CASRNPWASGRDEQFF,TGTGCCAGCAGAAACCCCTGGGCTAGCGGGAGAGATGAGCAGTTCTTC
many,TRBV29-1,TRBJ2-1,NA,CSVENGANYNEQFF,TGCAGCGTTGAGAACGGGGCCAACTACAATGAGCAGTTCTTC
NA,TRBV5-1,TRBJ2-7,NA,CASSSGVDYEQYF,TGCGCCAGCAGCTCAGGCGTAGACTACGAGCAGTACTTC
many,TRBV4-2,TRBJ1-2,NA,CASSLDPGTNYGYTF,TGTGCCAGCAGTCTGGATCCCGGGACGAACTATGGCTACACCTTC
many,TRBV6-2/TRBV6-3,TRBJ2-7,NA,CASSYGTFGYEQYF,TGTGCCAGCAGTTACGGGACTTTCGGCTACGAGCAGTACTTC
NA,TRBV5-1,TRBJ2-3,TRBD2,CASSLQQAGGSTDTQYF,TGCGCCAGCAGCTTGCAACAAGCGGGAGGGTCCACAGATACGCAGTATTTT
few,TRBV5-5,TRBJ2-7,TRBD1,CASRSPLDRVLYEQYF,TGTGCCAGCCGCTCACCGTTGGACAGGGTCCTCTACGAGCAGTACTTC
many,TRBV12-3/TRBV12-4,TRBJ1-6,TRBD1,CASSNRGGPSPLHF,TGTGCCAGCAGTAACAGGGGCGGCCCTTCACCCCTCCACTTT
NA,TRBV11-1,TRBJ2-3,NA,CASRLEDTLTDTQYF,TGTGCCAGCAGATTGGAGGACACCCTTACAGATACGCAGTATTTT
NA,TRBV12-3/TRBV12-4,TRBJ2-2,TRBD1,CASSLATGDAGELFF,TGTGCCAGCAGTTTAGCGACAGGGGACGCCGGGGAGCTGTTTTTT
many,TRBV29-1,TRBJ2-5,NA,CSVATDTAQETQYF,TGCAGCGTTGCTACTGACACGGCCCAAGAGACCCAGTACTTC
many,TRBV10-2,TRBJ2-3,NA,CASSVLSSEAQYF,TGCGCCAGCAGTGTTCTCTCTAGCGAAGCGCAGTATTTT
many,TRBV6-6,TRBJ1-2,NA,CASSYDGSANYGYTF,TGTGCCAGCAGTTACGACGGCTCGGCTAACTATGGCTACACCTTC
NA,TRBV11-2,TRBJ2-5,NA,CASSPTVGVETQCF,TGTGCCAGCAGCCCCACAGTGGGCGTAGAGACCCAGTGCTTC
NA,TRBV12-3/TRBV12-4,TRBJ1-2,NA,CTSSSQSSGYTF,TGTACCAGCAGTTCGCAGAGTTCGGGTTACACCTTC
few,TRBV6-5,TRBJ1-5,TRBD1,CASSYTGDSNQPQHF,TGTGCCAGCAGTTACACTGGGGACAGTAATCAGCCCCAGCATTTT
NA,TRBV11-2,TRBJ1-1,NA,CASGLGEGTEALF,TGTGCCAGCGGCTTGGGCGAAGGCACTGAAGCTCTCTTT
NA,TRBV6-2/TRBV6-3,TRBJ2-5,NA,CTCSSAGPEGEIQYF,TGTACCTGCAGCTCCGCGGGGCCCGAGGGAGAGATCCAGTACTTC
NA,TRBV28,TRBJ2-5,TRBD1,CASSSRKTGLETQYF,TGTGCCAGCAGTTCACGGAAGACAGGGTTAGAGACCCAGTACTTC
many,TRBV12-3/TRBV12-4,TRBJ2-7,NA,CASSLSRDKQYF,TGTGCCAGCAGTTTATCCCGAGACAAGCAGTACTTC
NA,TRBV5-5,TRBJ2-1,TRBD1,CASSPGGSEQFF,TGTGCCAGCAGCCCAGGGGGCAGTGAGCAGTTCTTC
NA,TRBV6-2/TRBV6-3,TRBJ2-1,TRBD2,CVSSYPGTSGRRYDEQSF,TGTGTCAGCAGTTACCCAGGGACTAGCGGGAGGAGGTACGATGAACAGTCCTTC
NA,TRBV4-2,TRBJ2-1,NA,CASSRGGTTYNEQFF,TGTGCCAGCAGCCGCGGTGGAACTACATACAATGAGCAGTTCTTC
NA,TRBV6-1,TRBJ2-7,TRBD2,CASSEGAGGSNVYEQYF,TGTGCCAGCAGCGAAGGGGCCGGCGGGAGTAACGTGTACGAGCAGTACTTC
NA,TRBV6-5,TRBJ1-6,NA,CAINKGSGYNSPLHF,TGTGCCATTAACAAAGGGAGCGGGTATAATTCACCCCTCCACTTT
NA,TRBV6-5,TRBJ1-5,NA,CTSSYSPGEQPQHF,TGTACTAGCAGTTACTCTCCGGGGGAACAGCCCCAGCATTTT
NA,TRBV5-1,TRBJ2-1,NA,CASSFGQGGDEQFF,TGCGCCAGCAGCTTTGGGCAGGGGGGCGATGAGCAGTTCTTC
NA,TRBV6-1,TRBJ2-1,TRBD2,CTSSDRLAAGNEQFF,TGTACCAGCAGTGACCGACTAGCGGCCGGGAATGAGCAATTCTTC
many,TRBV6-2/TRBV6-3,TRBJ2-1,NA,CASSLLRRDEQFF,TGTGCCAGCAGCCTGCTTCGGAGGGATGAGCAGTTCTTC
NA,TRBV29-1,TRBJ1-3,NA,CSVETPQDVPGNAIYF,TGCAGCGTTGAAACCCCACAGGACGTCCCTGGAAACGCCATATATTTT
NA,TRBV12-3/TRBV12-4,TRBJ2-1,TRBD2,CASSPKRELMVHEQFF,TGTGCCAGCAGTCCCAAGCGGGAGCTGATGGTCCATGAGCAGTTCTTC
once,TRBV7-9,TRBJ1-5,NA,CASSLSDSKQPQHF,TGTGCCAGCAGCTTATCCGATAGCAAACAGCCCCAGCATTTT
few,TRBV28,TRBJ1-2,TRBD1,CASSTGQVYGYTF,TGTGCCAGCAGTACGGGACAGGTTTACGGCTACACCTTC